This T cell receptor (beta chain) derives from a study of response to subunit inactivated influenza vaccine. General study results and limits: Few new T cells, the authors suggested, are recruited by each seasonal influenza vaccination.

TCRdb independently ran MiXCR on the RT-PCR reads; one entry per CDR3 protein. There are over 750,000 distinct CDR3 sequences in the sample; over 20% occur only once, and roughly 10% lies in the top ten. Between the trimmed V and J ends, which lost 6 bases and 4 bases, there was a span of 16 bases. This CDR3 comprises 14 residues. Per germline, CDR1 SQVTM and CDR2 ANQGSEA. This clonotype has more than one count but fewer than ten. Its antigen is currently unknown. The source material was PBMCs from blood, sampled 4 to 6 days after vaccination. The chain is built from TRBV29-1 and TRBJ2-1, with a tentative D call TRBD1 (6 bases). This receptor was taken from a man aged 45 to 65 who received an inactivated influenza vaccine. The CDR3 DNA is TGCAGCGTGGCCCGTGGGACAAAGTACAATGAGCAGTTCTTC. It encodes CSVARGTKYNEQFF.